The 9 T cell receptor beta chains below were found in one sample sequenced in a study of shared clonotypes between healthy human individuals. Profiled with immunoSEQ multiplex PCR; TCRdb holds only in-frame clones, not every one. The table records over 700,000 clones, roughly 72% of them present only once. Sequenced material: memory CD4+ T cells sorted from blood. As for subset: CD45RA-negative fraction. The receptors come from a woman under 40 in good health.

The V gene is TRBV29-1, the J gene TRBJ2-1; 11 nucleotides match TRBD2. The CDR3 is made up of 14 amino acids. CDR1 and CDR2 from the germline V gene are SQVTM and ANQGSEA. With V trimmed by 7 bases and J by 5 bases, 7 bases remained unmatched. Here the CDR3 DNA reads TGCAGCGCCGAGGGACTAGCGGACAACAATGAGCAGTTCTTC. Protein: CSAEGLADNNEQFF.

The chain uses TRBV28 and TRBJ1-2; D is unclear. This CDR3 region has 13 residues. V shed 6 bases and J shed 8 bases, with 16 bases lying between them. Per germline, CDR1 MDHEN and CDR2 SYDVKM. The CDR3 is CASRPRLGGGYTF. In DNA, the CDR3 is TGTGCCAGCAGACCCCGACTAGGCGGAGGCTACACCTTC.

The chain uses TRBV7-2 and TRBJ1-5; D not resolved. This CDR3 region has 14 residues. CDR1 and CDR2 from the germline V gene are SGHTA and FQGNSA. V shed 1 base and J shed 7 bases, with 11 bases lying between them. In DNA form, the CDR3 reads TGTGCCAGCAGCTTAGTCCCGAATGGACAGCCCCAGCATTTT. Translated, it gives CASSLVPNGQPQHF.

The CDR3 is CASSKPGRGNEKLFF. The CDR3 DNA reads TGTGCCAGCAGTAAACCGGGACGGGGTAATGAAAAACTGTTTTTT. The chain employs TRBV6-6 and TRBJ1-4; possible D gene TRBD1, 5 bases. The CDR3 extends over 15 amino acids. Trimming pared 5 bases from V and 4 bases from J, leaving 14 bases between. Germline lookup yields CDR1 MNHNY and CDR2 SVGAGI (reference sequence).

The chain uses TRBV27 and TRBJ2-7; 9 bases align to TRBD1. V shed 6 bases, J shed 7 bases, and the junction held 7 bases outside the gene matches. Germline V gene data show CDR1 as MNHEY and CDR2 as SMNVEV (reference sequence). The CDR3 has 13 amino acids. The CDR3 is CASRTTGGREQYF. The CDR3, as DNA: TGTGCCAGCAGGACGACAGGGGGTCGGGAGCAGTACTTC.

This clone was found a few times. The same CDR3 arises from other DNA sequences in this sample as well. The CDR3 here is CASSSGSAGANVLTF. The CDR3 DNA is TGTGCCAGCAGTAGCGGGAGTGCTGGGGCCAACGTCCTGACTTTC. The rearrangement links TRBV5-6 to TRBJ2-6; the match to TRBD2 covers 9 bases. The CDR3 consists of 15 residues. Trimming at V came to 5 bases and at J to 2 bases, leaving 2 bases not matched to a gene. Germline lookup yields CDR1 SGHDT and CDR2 YYEEEE. The whole variable domain, filled in from reference TRBV5-6 and TRBJ2-6, reads DAGVTQSPTHLIKTRGQQVTLRCSPKSGHDTVSWYQQALGQGPQFIFQYYEEEERQRGNFPDRFSGHQFPNYSSELNVNALLLGDSALYLCASSSGSAGANVLTFGAGSRLTVL.

This chain connects TRBV30 to TRBJ2-7; D not certain. CDR1 GTSNPN and CDR2 SVGIG come from the germline V gene (reference sequence). This CDR3 spans 12 amino acids. V was clipped by 0 bases and J by 4 bases, with 7 bases between them. The CDR3 DNA follows: TGTGCCTGGAGTGTAATAGGGTACGAGCAGTACTTC. Protein product: CAWSVIGYEQYF.

The gene calls are TRBV4-1 and TRBJ1-1; a possible D gene is TRBD1 (5 bases). V was cut by 4 bases and J by 0 bases, with 9 bases left in between. Germline V gene lookup returns CDR1 MGHRA and CDR2 YSYEKL. The CDR3 extends over 14 amino acids. DNA for the CDR3: TGCGCCAGCAGCCGACAGCTACTGAACACTGAAGCTTTCTTT. Translating it yields CASSRQLLNTEAFF.

The CDR3: CASSLLLAVGQFF. CDR3 DNA: TGTGCCAGCAGCTTGTTGCTGGCGGTGGGGCAGTTCTTC. The chain is built from TRBV5-6 and TRBJ2-1; D is ambiguous. The CDR3 consists of 13 residues. Germline-derived CDR1 and CDR2 are SGHDT and YYEEEE. V was cut by 1 base and J by 12 bases, with 14 bases left in between.